A selection of T cell receptor beta chains follows, all from one sample in a study of radiation and T cells in renal cell carcinoma. Produced via immunoSEQ multiplex PCR; TCRdb's table is partial and in-frame only. This table holds over 85,000 clones, about 82% found once. Sequencing used blood, obtained from a patient whose treatment included radiotherapy and nephrectomy. These receptors all come from a man over 45 with renal cell carcinoma. Each CDR3 is given with its conserved first and last residue. D genes are given only for firm matches. Not every row has a clone size; where given, it reads once, few, many or a size class.

NA TRBJ1-3 TRBV9 NA CASSPRDQGLLSGNTIYF TGTGCCAGCAGCCCCCGGGACCAGGGTCTTCTCTCGGGAAACACCATATATTTT
TRBD1 TRBJ2-1 TRBV27 NA CASSAAGQGSEQFF TGTGCCAGCAGTGCTGCCGGACAGGGGTCTGAGCAGTTCTTC
NA TRBJ2-1 TRBV4-2 NA CASSQGAVPGLYNEQFF TGTGCCAGCAGCCAAGGGGCGGTACCCGGCCTATACAATGAGCAGTTCTTC
NA TRBJ1-1 TRBV21-1 NA CASSTGGSTEAFF TGTGCCAGCAGTACAGGGGGCTCCACTGAAGCTTTCTTT
TRBD1 TRBJ2-7 TRBV19 NA CASSITLGQASPYEQYF TGTGCCAGTAGTATCACGCTGGGACAGGCCAGTCCCTACGAGCAGTACTTC
TRBD1 TRBJ2-7 TRBV6-5 NA CASSYLGQGSYEQYF TGTGCCAGCAGTTACCTGGGACAGGGGTCCTACGAGCAGTACTTC
NA TRBJ2-5 TRBV5-1 NA CASSLAANSQETQYF TGCGCCAGCAGCTTGGCCGCCAATTCCCAGGAGACCCAGTACTTC
TRBD1 TRBJ2-1 TRBV7-9 NA CASSLPGQAYNEQFF TGTGCCAGCAGCCTCCCGGGACAGGCCTACAATGAGCAGTTCTTC
TRBD1 TRBJ1-1 TRBV14 few CASRPAGGQAFF TGTGCCAGCAGGCCGGCAGGGGGGCAAGCTTTCTTT
TRBD1 TRBJ2-7 TRBV6-6 NA CASSQPQGTFEQYF TGTGCCAGCAGTCAACCACAGGGGACCTTCGAGCAGTACTTC
NA TRBJ1-1 TRBV14 NA CASSQGGSAEAFF TGTGCCAGCAGCCAAGGGGGGTCGGCTGAAGCTTTCTTT
NA TRBJ2-1 TRBV9 NA CASSEGSYNEQFF TGTGCCAGCAGCGAGGGGTCCTACAATGAGCAGTTCTTC
TRBD1 TRBJ2-7 TRBV6-1 NA CASSRDRDEQYF TGTGCCAGCAGTCGGGACAGGGACGAGCAGTACTTC